This T cell receptor beta chain was sequenced during a study of post-analysis software for immune sequencing data (dated by TCRdb to between 2015 and 2017). At the level of the whole study: Recorded disease courses included relapsing-remitting, secondary progressive and progressive-relapsing multiple sclerosis, with some patients lacking subtype annotation. The patient repertoires were compared against 11 previously published healthy control repertoires obtained from donors aged about 6 to 28 years. A subset of samples was prepared in parallel using single-end sample barcoding, then pooled and co-amplified after Illumina adapter ligation.

A distance of 9 bases separates the germline ends of V and J, which lose 0 bases and 7 bases respectively. From the cysteine up to the phenylalanine, the CDR3 has a length of 13 residues. Only the CDR3 DNA is retained, 39 bases long and in frame from the first base. The germline V gene supplies CDR1 SGHTA and CDR2 FQGNSA. The sample's time point label, in plain terms: second blood draw from one MS patient after hematopoietic stem cell transplantation. TCR beta repertoires were profiled from peripheral blood of roughly 13 young patients with multiple sclerosis to demonstrate the VDJtools post-analysis software. The multiple sclerosis patients were children and adolescents ranging in age from roughly 6 to 16 years. This clonotype was recorded many times. The antigen it binds to is not known. No base qualities exist here, and no much larger clone lies one base off it. Libraries were prepared through PCR. Reads for this sample came from an Illumina HiSeq 2500. Unique molecular identifiers were incorporated into TCR beta cDNA libraries to reduce PCR and sequencing biases. Roughly 500,000 cDNA molecules were obtained per 1 to 10 million input T cells, so each molecule approximated one T cell. The patient libraries were prepared and sequenced using the same protocol as the earlier healthy control dataset. Samples belonging to the same batch were prepared together, multiplexed and sequenced on a shared HiSeq lane. In the original analysis: MIGEC was used to process the raw barcoded reads, and molecular identifier groups with only a single read were discarded before consensus assembly and CDR3 extraction. VDJtools was used for post-analysis of the clonotype tables, and diversity was normalized by down-sampling every dataset to the size of the smallest sample. To correct batch-related cross-sample contamination, repertoire overlap clustering matched CDR3 amino acid sequences but not nucleotide sequences. TCRdb took the public reads, trimmed them with fastp at Q25, ran MiXCR for clone calling and kept in-frame beta chains. Rows are unified per CDR3 protein, each entry keeping the most common DNA and genes. The V and J calls were not made by the authors but by TCRdb's processing. Present in this sample are around 160,000 distinct CDR3 sequences, 36% of which were seen just once. The ten largest clonotypes hold 28% of the sample.

The investigation overall reported the following: Compared with controls, multiple sclerosis patients had significantly lower normalized Chao1 diversity, a finding suggesting substantial peripheral T-cell clonal expansion. The control group was slightly older than the multiple sclerosis patient group. Patients showed significantly higher frequencies than controls for several TRBV segments, among them TRBV5-6, TRBV5-1 and TRBV20-1. Direct clustering with F measure showed strong co-clustering of samples prepared in the same batch, prompting a batch-effect correction.

The chain uses TRBV7-2 and TRBJ1-2; there is no confident call for the D gene. This TCR came from a girl aged 10 to 17 with multiple sclerosis. Donor details come from another sample of the same person, matched by shared clones. Specimen: blood, collected after autologous hematopoietic stem cell transplantation. CDR3 reads: CASSLAGSGGYTF. The nucleotide sequence reads as follows: TGTGCCAGCAGCTTAGCCGGGTCGGGTGGCTACACCTTC.